The 10 T cell receptor beta chains below all came from one sample that was sequenced in a study of shared clonotypes between healthy human individuals. As defined, naive CD8 cells were CD45RO-negative and positively selected for CCR7, with terminally differentiated effector memory CD45RA+ cells excluded. Clones were read by immunoSEQ multiplex PCR, and TCRdb kept only the in-frame ones, dropping some. This sample yields some 2.1 million clones, of which around 95% are seen a single time; more than 1.5% belongs to the top ten. The sample was naive CD8+ T cells from PBMCs. The receptors shown here come from a man aged 18-30 years in good health. Some clones in this sample may be carry-over from other donors' samples.

CDR3 in DNA: TGTGCCAGCATGGGTCCCGTGTTGTGGACAGCCTACGAGCAGTACTTC. It yields the protein CASMGPVLWTAYEQYF. V usage is TRBV2 and J usage is TRBJ2-7, with a weak D call TRBD1 (6 bases). The V end lost 7 bases, the J end lost 2 bases, and 21 bases lay between the germline ends. CDR1 SNHLY and CDR2 FYNNEI come from the germline V gene. The CDR3 loop spans 16 amino acids.

This chain links TRBV7-2 with TRBJ2-5, with 10 bases aligning to TRBD2. The junction had 8 bases not matched to a gene; V was cut back by 5 bases and J by 5 bases. The CDR3 is 15 amino acids. Germline CDR1 is SGHTA and CDR2 is FQGNSA. CDR3 loop: CASSLTAGGVETQYF. The CDR3 DNA reads TGTGCCAGCAGCCTAACAGCGGGAGGGGTGGAGACCCAGTACTTC.

The gene calls are TRBV5-6 and TRBJ2-5, with D perhaps being TRBD1 or TRBD2 (5 bases each). Germline V gene sequence: CDR1 SGHDT, CDR2 YYEEEE. This CDR3 is 17 amino acids long. The ends were cut back, 0 bases at V and 5 bases at J, with 20 bases in the middle. The CDR3 nucleotides are TGTGCCAGCAGCTTGGGGCCGGGACCGTATGTTTGGGAGACCCAGTACTTC. It yields the protein CASSLGPGPYVWETQYF.

This clone was found once. The CDR3 is CASSFLPGTAARETQYF. The DNA of the CDR3 is TGTGCCAGCAGTTTCCTCCCCGGGACCGCTGCGCGGGAGACCCAGTACTTC. V gene TRBV28 combines with J gene TRBJ2-5; tentatively, D is TRBD1 or TRBD2 (5 bases each). Germline V CDR1 and CDR2: MDHEN, SYDVKM. The CDR3 has 17 amino acids. Trimming removed 3 bases at V and 5 bases at J, with 22 bases between. Variable domain in full (rest from reference TRBV28 and TRBJ2-5): DVKVTQSSRYLVKRTGEKVFLECVQDMDHENMFWYRQDPGLGLRLIYFSYDVKMKEKGDIPEGYSVSREKKERFSLILESASTNQTSMYLCASSFLPGTAARETQYFGPGTRLLVL.

V and J are TRBV4-2 and TRBJ2-7; D possibly corresponds to TRBD2 (5 bases). Trimming shortened V by 0 bases and J by 0 bases, and 9 bases separated the two germline ends. The CDR3 is made up of 15 amino acids. Germline values: CDR1 LGHNA, CDR2 YNFKEQ. The CDR3 coding sequence is TGTGCCAGCAGCCAAGAGGAGGCTGCCTCCTACGAGCAGTACTTC. It is translated as CASSQEEAASYEQYF.

The J gene is TRBJ2-7, the V gene TRBV6-1; TRBD2 might be the D (5 bases). Trimming cost V 3 bases and J 6 bases, with 18 bases left between them. This CDR3 comprises 15 residues. Germline V gives CDR1 MNHNS, CDR2 SASEGT. The CDR3 loop reads CASSEEAGLPFEQYF. In nucleotides, the CDR3 is TGTGCCAGCAGTGAGGAGGCAGGCCTCCCCTTCGAGCAGTACTTC.

The chain has TRBV10-3 and TRBJ2-5; D ambiguous. V lost 1 base to trimming and J lost 5 bases, with 17 bases between them. Germline CDR1 ENHRY, CDR2 SYGVKD. The CDR3 has 16 residues. Here the CDR3 DNA reads TGTGCCATCAGTGAGTTCCAAACAGTCCCCGGGGAGACCCAGTACTTC. This translates into CAISEFQTVPGETQYF.

The gene calls are TRBV7-9 and TRBJ2-1, with a possible D match to TRBD2 (6 bases). CDR1 is SEHNR, CDR2 FQNEAQ, per germline (reference sequence). The CDR3 is made up of 15 amino acids. The V end was cut by 5 bases, the J end by 3 bases, with 14 bases between. In nucleotides, the CDR3 is TGTGCCAGCAGCCCCCCCCGGGAGAACTACAATGAGCAGTTCTTC. Translated: CASSPPRENYNEQFF. Using reference TRBV7-9 and TRBJ2-1 for the parts outside the CDR3, the full variable domain is DTGVSQNPRHKITKRGQNVTFRCDPISEHNRLYWYRQTLGQGPEFLTYFQNEAQLEKSRLLSDRFSAERPKGSFSTLEIQRTEQGDSAMYLCASSPPRENYNEQFFGPGTRLTVL.

The chain carries TRBV6-5 and TRBJ2-5, with 7 bases matching TRBD2. V was clipped by 4 bases and J by 5 bases; unmatched bases: 10. The CDR3 is made up of 15 amino acids. Germline-derived CDR1 and CDR2 are MNHEY and SVGAGI. The CDR3 region is CASSLSGLKSETQYF. The DNA of the CDR3 is TGTGCCAGCAGTTTGTCGGGACTAAAAAGTGAGACCCAGTACTTC.

The rearrangement links TRBV7-3 to TRBJ1-2, with TRBD1 as a possible D gene (5 bases). CDR3 length: 13 residues. The germline gives CDR1 SGHTA, CDR2 FQGTGA. The V gene lost 0 bases and the J gene lost 8 bases, with 10 bases spanning the gap. CDR3 bases: TGTGCCAGCAGCTTAACAGGGGATGACGGCTACACCTTC. Amino acid sequence: CASSLTGDDGYTF.